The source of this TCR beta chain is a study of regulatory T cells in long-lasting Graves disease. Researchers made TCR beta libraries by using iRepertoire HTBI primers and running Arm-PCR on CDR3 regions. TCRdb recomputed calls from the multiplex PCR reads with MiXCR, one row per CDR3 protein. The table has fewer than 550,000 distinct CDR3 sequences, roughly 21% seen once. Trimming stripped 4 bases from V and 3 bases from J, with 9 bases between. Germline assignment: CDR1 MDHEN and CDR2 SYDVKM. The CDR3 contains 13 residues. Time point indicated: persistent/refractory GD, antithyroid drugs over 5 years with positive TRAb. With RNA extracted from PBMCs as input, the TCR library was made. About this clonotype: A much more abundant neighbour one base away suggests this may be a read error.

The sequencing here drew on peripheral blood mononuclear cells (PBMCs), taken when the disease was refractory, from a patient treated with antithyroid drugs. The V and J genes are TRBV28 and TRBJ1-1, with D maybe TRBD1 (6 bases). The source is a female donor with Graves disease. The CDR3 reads CASSSRGHTEAFF. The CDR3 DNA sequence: TGTGCCAGCAGTTCCAGGGGACACACTGAAGCTTTCTTT.